This T cell receptor beta chain stems from a study of shared clonotypes between healthy human individuals. Every subset had its genomic DNA shared out evenly among several immunoSEQ plates. Sequenced by immunoSEQ multiplex PCR; TCRdb stores in-frame clones only, minus some. The sample records around 500,000 clones, 70% to 80% being singletons. The donor population consisted of healthy HIV-negative adults with no recent acute infections or vaccinations. This TCR derives from a woman aged 40 to 50 in good health. Some clones in this sample may be carry-over from other donors' samples. Material for sequencing was PBMCs.

The CDR3 protein is CSVRGSTDTQYF. In DNA form, the CDR3 reads TGCAGCGTCAGGGGTAGCACAGATACGCAGTATTTT. The V gene is TRBV29-1, the J gene TRBJ2-3; D possibly corresponds to TRBD1 (6 bases). CDR3 length equals 12 residues. The ends were cut back, 6 bases at V and 0 bases at J, with 7 bases in the middle. Germline assignment: CDR1 SQVTM and CDR2 ANQGSEA.